This TCR beta chain was captured by sequencing in a study of cytomegalovirus exposure and HLA in healthy donors. Findings and caveats of the study: An Asian-associated ancestry cluster reportedly showed fewer N-insertions than the roughly 670-donor mean in a later analysis. Presence/absence analyses assumed roughly uniform sequencing depth across donors, which may not hold. Among the CMV-associated chains, a few were confirmed in vitro as specific for CMV antigens.

V shed 3 bases and J 4 bases; nucleotides not matched to a gene: 3. The CDR3 has 14 amino acids. In germline, CDR1 is MNHEY, CDR2 SMNVEV (reference sequence). With regard to this clone: Its antigen is still unknown. Within the sample, other DNA sequences also encode this same CDR3.

The PCR was carried out with 60 Vbeta primers and 13 Jbeta primers. The data were produced by immunoSEQ multiplex PCR, yet TCRdb's version contains in-frame clones alone and is incomplete. The sample consists of under 110,000 clones, 71% of them appearing once. The chain employs TRBV27 and TRBJ2-7, with TRBD1 matching 10 bases. The origin of this receptor is a female donor in good health and CMV-seronegative. Sequencing was performed on PBMCs. The CDR3: CASSLGTGAYEQYF. The CDR3 DNA sequence: TGTGCCAGCAGTTTGGGGACAGGGGCGTACGAGCAGTACTTC.